The clone carrying this T cell receptor beta chain came up many times. The germline CDR1 and CDR2 sequences are SQVTM and ANQGSEA. V shed 8 bases and J shed 0 bases, with 13 bases lying between them. The CDR3 is 13 residues long. This sample is part of a study of regulatory T cells in long-lasting Graves disease. Building of the TCR beta libraries involved iRepertoire HTBI primers and Arm-PCR of CDR3 regions. One entry per CDR3 protein results from TCRdb running MiXCR on the multiplex PCR reads. The repertoire consists of over 350,000 distinct CDR3 sequences, with about 15% occurring once and the leading ten covering over 7%. Time point: newly diagnosed GD, antithyroid drugs for less than 3 months. RNA isolated from PBMCs was used to make the TCR library. This sample was also put to use in a study of T cells in Graves' hyperthyroidism and ophthalmopathy.

Material: peripheral blood mononuclear cells (PBMCs), obtained at new diagnosis, from a patient treated with antithyroid drugs. The V call is TRBV29-1, the J call TRBJ1-1; D unresolved. This TCR was sampled from a woman aged 40 to 50 with Graves disease. The DNA of the CDR3 is TGCAGCTTCAAGGGAACGGTGAACACTGAAGCTTTCTTT. Translation: CSFKGTVNTEAFF. Drawing the rest from reference TRBV29-1 and TRBJ1-1, the complete variable domain is SAVISQKPSRDICQRGTSLTIQCQVDSQVTMMFWYRQQPGQSLTLIATANQGSEATYESGFVIDKFPISRPNLTFSTLTVSNMSPEDSSIYLCSFKGTVNTEAFFGQGTRLTVV.